These 9 T cell receptor beta chains share one sample of origin, sequenced in a study of blood T cell repertoires in COVID-19 (dated by TCRdb to 2018 to 2021). Receptors were amplified or captured by the immunoSEQ multiplex PCR assay. The source is immuneACCESS, and TCRdb retained only in-frame sequences with V and J called. Part of the clones is not carried over; for the studies checked, unresolved V genes explain less than half of this, and the remainder is unexplained. This sample gives about 120,000 clones in total; 65% to 80% of them show up just once. More than 0.75% of the sample goes to the ten largest clones. The sequenced material came from peripheral blood. Receptors were obtained from a human donor with acute or convalescent COVID-19. The donor label of this sample is uncertain.

The chain combines TRBV7-2 with TRBJ2-5; TRBD2 matches 13 bases. Germline CDR1 reads SGHTA; CDR2 reads FQGNSA. The CDR3 length is 16 residues. V trimming: 4 bases; J trimming: 1 base; junction bases outside the gene matches: 3. CDR3 DNA sequence: TGTGCCAGCAGCTCGGGACTAGCGGGACTCCAAGAGACCCAGTACTTC. Translating gives CASSSGLAGLQETQYF.

V gene TRBV5-1 combines with J gene TRBJ2-5; D is uncertain. V was pared by 1 base and J by 0 bases, with 7 bases between. Germline values: CDR1 SGHRS, CDR2 YFSETQ. The CDR3 totals 14 residues. For the CDR3, the DNA is TGCGCCAGCAGCTTGTCTGGCAACCAAGAGACCCAGTACTTC. This gives the protein CASSLSGNQETQYF.

By sample fraction, this clone is medium-sized. In DNA form, the CDR3 reads TGTGCCAGCAGATTGGACAGGGTCGACTATGGCTACACCTTC. Its protein is CASRLDRVDYGYTF. The chain joins TRBV6-5 to TRBJ1-2; 8 nucleotides agree with TRBD1. After removal of 6 bases from V and 3 bases from J, the junction contained 6 bases not matched to a gene. Germline values: CDR1 MNHEY, CDR2 SVGAGI. The CDR3 totals 14 residues.

The rearrangement links TRBV3-1 (or the pseudogene TRBV3-2) to TRBJ1-6, with D perhaps matching TRBD1 (6 bases). Germline CDR1 and CDR2: LGHDT and YNNKEL (reference sequence). The CDR3 has 14 residues. Trimming shortened V by 4 bases and J by 5 bases, and 9 bases separated the two germline ends. The CDR3 protein is CASSRGQHNSPLHF. The DNA of the CDR3 is TGTGCCAGCAGCCGGGGGCAGCATAATTCACCCCTCCACTTT.

This clone came up many times. This chain uses TRBV5-4 with TRBJ1-6; 8 positions agree with TRBD1. The V segment lost 10 bases and the J segment 10 bases; nucleotides outside the gene matches: 16. The CDR3 sequence is 15 residues long. Germline V CDR1 and CDR2: SGHNT, YYREEE (reference sequence). The CDR3 coding sequence is TGTGCCTCCACGGTGGGGCAGGGGGCTAAGTCACCCCTCCACTTT. This encodes CASTVGQGAKSPLHF.

This chain uses TRBV10-3 with TRBJ1-2, with 8 nucleotides matching TRBD1. The CDR3 spans 13 residues. V shed 6 bases, J shed 6 bases, and the junction held 6 bases outside the gene matches. Germline V CDR1 and CDR2: ENHRY, SYGVKD. CDR3: CAISPSTGDGYTF. The CDR3 DNA sequence: TGTGCCATCAGCCCATCGACAGGGGATGGCTACACCTTC.

This clone was observed once. This chain connects TRBV11-2 to TRBJ1-3, with D unclear. This CDR3 spans 15 amino acids. Germline V CDR1 and CDR2: SGHAT, FQNNGV. V lost 0 bases and J 7 bases, leaving 13 bases between the germline ends. As DNA, the CDR3 is TGTGCCAGCAGCTTAGACCGGCTGCTCGGGAACACCATATATTTT. It yields the protein CASSLDRLLGNTIYF.

The DNA for the CDR3 is TGTGCCAGCAGCATAAGGACAGGTTTGGGCACAGATACGCAGTATTTT. It yields the protein CASSIRTGLGTDTQYF. This chain uses TRBV7-8 with TRBJ2-3; 7 positions match TRBD1. Germline V gene lookup returns CDR1 SGHVS and CDR2 FQNEAQ. The CDR3 is 16 residues long. The ends lost 5 bases at V and 1 base at J; junction bases unmatched: 9.

This chain connects TRBV19 to TRBJ1-4; TRBD1 aligns across 9 bases. This CDR3 has 15 amino acids. V gave up 10 bases and J gave up 12 bases; unmatched junction bases: 18. Per germline, CDR1 LNHDA and CDR2 SQIVND (reference sequence). CDR3 region: CATRNRGRDFKELFF. The CDR3 nucleotides are TGTGCCACAAGGAACAGGGGGCGGGATTTCAAGGAACTGTTTTTT.